Shown below are 23 T cell receptor beta chains from a single sample sequenced in a study of vaccination and CD4 T cells after COVID-19. Oncomine TCR Beta short-read sequencing was applied to DNA from cultured CD4+ T cells. TCRdb re-analysed the PCR reads in MiXCR, keeping a single row per CDR3 protein. Here the sample spans roughly 4,200 distinct CDR3 sequences, 21% being singletons. Treatment denoted: approximately 9-day PBMC culture with coronavirus spike peptide pools or control peptides (ViraFEST assay). These receptors have no known antigen. Material: CD4+ T cells from blood, cultured in vitro. All receptors derive from a human donor who had recovered from COVID-19.

V usage is TRBV7-9 and J usage is TRBJ2-2, with D perhaps matching TRBD1 (5 bases). This CDR3 comprises 13 residues. The ends were cut back, 5 bases at V and 3 bases at J, with 7 bases in the middle. From germline, CDR1 is SEHNR and CDR2 FQNEAQ (reference sequence). CDR3 nucleotide sequence: TGTGCCAGCAGCAGGGGCGACACCGGGGAGCTGTTTTTT. Residues: CASSRGDTGELFF.

This clonotype rates as medium-sized. The chain carries TRBV6-1 and TRBJ2-3; 9 nucleotides agree with TRBD2. CDR1 is MNHNS and CDR2 is SASEGT in the germline V gene. V lost 8 bases to trimming and J lost 0 bases; unmatched junction nucleotides: 9. The CDR3 totals 16 residues. The CDR3 sequence is CASRFTSGSSTDTQYF. The CDR3 DNA reads as TGTGCCAGCCGCTTTACTAGCGGGTCTAGCACAGATACGCAGTATTTT.

This clonotype occurred a few times. The genes are TRBV2 and TRBJ1-1, with no clear D. V lost 7 bases and J lost 0, with 12 bases in between. Germline V gives CDR1 SNHLY, CDR2 FYNNEI. The CDR3 is 14 residues long. CDR3 nucleotide sequence: TGTGCCAGCACCCTATATGGCTTGAACACTGAAGCTTTCTTT. Amino acid sequence: CASTLYGLNTEAFF.

The chain couples TRBV14 to TRBJ1-2; D perhaps matches TRBD1 (5 bases). V lost 4 bases and J 6 bases, leaving 18 bases between the germline ends. Germline-derived CDR1 and CDR2 are SGHDN and FVKESK. CDR3 size: 15 residues. For the CDR3, the DNA is TGTGCCAGCAGCCCCCGGTTGGGGGTTTCTGATGGCTACACCTTC. Residues: CASSPRLGVSDGYTF.

This clonotype ranks as medium-sized. For the CDR3, the DNA is TGCAGTGCTAGTTCGGCTAGCGGGGGTTCCTACGAGCAGTACTTC. Translated, it gives CSASSASGGSYEQYF. This chain links TRBV20-1 with TRBJ2-7; the match to TRBD2 covers 10 bases. With 3 bases clipped from V and 1 base from J, the junction kept 6 bases outside the gene matches. CDR1 is DFQATT, CDR2 SNEGSKA, per germline (reference sequence). CDR3 length equals 15 residues.

In the case of this clonotype: A much more abundant neighbour one base away suggests this may be a read error. The chain is built from TRBV20-1 and TRBJ1-2; TRBD1 is a possible D gene (6 bases). Germline V gene data show CDR1 as DFQATT and CDR2 as SNEGSKA (reference sequence). The V gene lost 7 bases and the J gene lost 7 bases, with 13 bases spanning the gap. The length of the CDR3 is 11 residues. The DNA for the CDR3 is TGCAGTGTTCTGGGGGGCTGTGGCTACACCTTC. Amino acids: CSVLGGCGYTF.

In DNA, the CDR3 is TGCGCCAGCAGTAGGCATGGGGCAGATACGCAGTATTTT. This gives the protein CASSRHGADTQYF. The chain employs TRBV10-1 and TRBJ2-3; D not resolved. Germline values: CDR1 WNHNN, CDR2 SYGVQD (reference sequence). CDR3 length: 13 residues. Between the trimmed V and J ends, which lost 5 bases and 4 bases, there was a span of 10 bases.

In its sample, this clonotype is medium-sized. The CDR3 loop reads CASSSLLEAFF. The CDR3 nucleotides are TGTGCCAGCAGCTCGCTTCTCGAAGCTTTCTTT. J is TRBJ1-1 and V is TRBV7-9; D gene ambiguous. CDR3 size: 11 residues. The ends were cut back, 4 bases at V and 8 bases at J, with 8 bases in the middle. The germline V gene encodes CDR1 SEHNR and CDR2 FQNEAQ (reference sequence).

The J gene is TRBJ2-1, the V gene TRBV5-4, with 8 bases aligning to TRBD1. The germline V gene has CDR1 SGHNT and CDR2 YYREEE (reference sequence). The CDR3 has 15 amino acids. The V gene end was trimmed by 5 bases and the J gene end by 9 bases; junction bases not matched to a gene: 13. The CDR3 protein is CASRQDRGTRLEQFF. CDR3 nucleotides: TGTGCCAGCAGACAAGACAGGGGAACGCGGCTTGAGCAGTTCTTC.

By share of the sample, this clonotype is medium-sized (0.01 to 0.1%). The chain joins TRBV24-1 to TRBJ2-3; no firm D call. This CDR3 has 14 residues. Looked up from germline, CDR1 is KGHDR and CDR2 is SFDVKD. V lost 4 bases, J lost 2 bases, and 9 bases lay in between. As DNA, the CDR3 is TGTGCCACCAGTGACCCCGGAACCACAGATACGCAGTATTTT. Translation gives CATSDPGTTDTQYF.

V and J are TRBV12-3 or TRBV12-4 and TRBJ2-7, with D possibly being TRBD1 (8 bases). With 6 bases removed from V and 2 bases from J, the gap between germline ends came to 17 bases. The CDR3 is 15 residues long. This chain's CDR3 is CASSYRGGDPYEQYF. The CDR3 DNA sequence: TGTGCCAGCAGCTACAGGGGGGGAGACCCCTACGAGCAGTACTTC.

The chain is built from TRBV11-2 and TRBJ2-5, with 8 bases aligning to TRBD1. CDR3 length equals 14 residues. The V and J ends lost 5 bases and 5 bases, in that order; junction bases with no gene match: 7. CDR1 and CDR2 from the germline V gene are SGHAT and FQNNGV. Here the CDR3 reads CASSLGQGHETQYF. The CDR3 region has the DNA TGTGCCAGCAGCCTAGGACAGGGCCATGAGACCCAGTACTTC. Full variable domain (missing parts from reference TRBV11-2 and TRBJ2-5): EAGVAQSPRYKIIEKRQSVAFWCNPISGHATLYWYQQILGQGPKLLIQFQNNGVVDDSQLPKDRFSAERLKGVDSTLKIQPAKLEDSAVYLCASSLGQGHETQYFGPGTRLLVL.

The chain couples TRBV6-1 to TRBJ1-2; 9 nucleotides agree with TRBD1. This CDR3 is built from 14 residues. The V gene's germline CDR1 is MNHNS and CDR2 SASEGT. The J segment lost 6 bases and the V segment lost 4 bases, leaving 6 bases of the junction unmatched. For the CDR3, the DNA is TGTGCCAGCAGTGCGGACAGGGGAGGGCATGGCTACACCTTC. Protein: CASSADRGGHGYTF.

This clonotype has more than one count but fewer than ten. The gene calls are TRBV5-1 and TRBJ1-5, with TRBD1 as a possible D gene (6 bases). Trimming cost V 4 bases and J 7 bases, with 15 bases left between them. Germline V CDR1 and CDR2: SGHRS, YFSETQ. This CDR3 region has 14 residues. The CDR3 loop reads CASSLDSGGQPQHF. In DNA form, the CDR3 reads TGCGCCAGCAGCCTGGACAGTGGAGGACAGCCCCAGCATTTT.

This clonotype was observed a handful of times. The chain links TRBV12-3 or TRBV12-4 to TRBJ1-2; D might be TRBD1 (5 bases). Trimming pared 4 bases from V and 8 bases from J, leaving 26 bases between. This CDR3 comprises 17 residues. The CDR3 sequence: CASSSYPDTSWEGGYTF. The CDR3, as DNA: TGTGCCAGCAGTTCCTACCCAGACACGAGTTGGGAGGGGGGCTACACCTTC.

This chain connects TRBV29-1 to TRBJ2-3; weak D call: TRBD1 (5 bases). The germline gives CDR1 SQVTM, CDR2 ANQGSEA. This CDR3 has 13 amino acids. Trimming pared 3 bases from V and 6 bases from J, leaving 13 bases between. Written as DNA, the CDR3 is TGCAGCGTTGAGGGCAGGGTGTTGGATACGCAGTATTTT. Protein product: CSVEGRVLDTQYF.

By its share, this clonotype is medium-sized. V usage is TRBV7-3 and J usage is TRBJ1-1, with D possibly being TRBD1 (6 bases). Between the trimmed V and J ends, which lost 1 base and 6 bases, there was a span of 15 bases. Germline lookup yields CDR1 SGHTA and CDR2 FQGTGA. The CDR3 runs to 15 residues. CDR3: CASSLSSGVGAEAFF. CDR3 nucleotide sequence: TGTGCCAGCAGCTTAAGTTCAGGGGTAGGGGCTGAAGCTTTCTTT.

This clonotype counts as medium-sized. The V gene is TRBV6-1, the J gene TRBJ2-5; D gene unclear. This CDR3 spans 16 amino acids. Trimming took 10 bases from V and 4 from J, leaving 25 bases between them. The germline V gene encodes CDR1 MNHNS and CDR2 SASEGT. CDR3 residues: CATDFQTHPGRETQYF. DNA for the CDR3: TGTGCCACCGACTTTCAGACCCACCCCGGGCGAGAGACCCAGTACTTC.

There are a few counts of this clonotype. The chain recombines TRBV30 with TRBJ2-2; D is perhaps TRBD1 or TRBD2 (6 bases each). The germline V gene has CDR1 GTSNPN and CDR2 SVGIG (reference sequence). This CDR3 contains 13 residues. Trimming removed 2 bases at V and 6 bases at J, with 10 bases between. CDR3 residues: CAWSPGGPGELFF. For the CDR3, the DNA is TGTGCCTGGAGTCCCGGGGGCCCCGGGGAGCTGTTTTTT.

This clonotype occurred a few times. The CDR3 region is CASSLVRAPLHF. Here the CDR3 DNA reads TGTGCCAGCAGCTTAGTTCGAGCACCCCTCCACTTT. The chain joins TRBV11-2 to TRBJ1-6; D gene uncertain. CDR1 is SGHAT, CDR2 FQNNGV, per germline. V shed 1 base and J shed 11 bases, with 6 bases lying between them. The length of the CDR3 is 12 residues.

This clonotype has only a few counts. This chain uses TRBV5-6 with TRBJ2-3; D uncertain. V was trimmed by 1 base and J by 3 bases, leaving 6 bases between them. The length of the CDR3 is 13 residues. CDR1 is SGHDT, CDR2 YYEEEE, per germline. For the CDR3, the DNA is TGTGCCAGCAGCTTGCCCCCGACAGATACGCAGTATTTT. It yields the protein CASSLPPTDTQYF.

Relative to its sample, this clonotype is large (0.1 to 1%). The CDR3 bases are TGCAGTGCTTTTACAGGGGGCGGTGTTACAGATACGCAGTATTTT. Residues: CSAFTGGGVTDTQYF. V is TRBV20-1 and J is TRBJ2-3; 9 positions match TRBD1. Trimming removed 5 bases from V and 3 bases from J; junction bases left unmatched: 9. This CDR3 comprises 15 residues. Germline CDR1 and CDR2: DFQATT and SNEGSKA (reference sequence).

This clonotype showed up just a few times. The V and J genes are TRBV7-8 and TRBJ2-2; 7 nucleotides align to TRBD2. Trimming cost V 11 bases and J 2 bases; bases outside gene matches: 5. The CDR3 loop spans 13 amino acids. Germline assignment: CDR1 SGHVS and CDR2 FQNEAQ. CDR3: CADGGGNTGELFF. In DNA form, the CDR3 reads TGTGCCGATGGCGGGGGAAACACCGGGGAGCTGTTTTTT.